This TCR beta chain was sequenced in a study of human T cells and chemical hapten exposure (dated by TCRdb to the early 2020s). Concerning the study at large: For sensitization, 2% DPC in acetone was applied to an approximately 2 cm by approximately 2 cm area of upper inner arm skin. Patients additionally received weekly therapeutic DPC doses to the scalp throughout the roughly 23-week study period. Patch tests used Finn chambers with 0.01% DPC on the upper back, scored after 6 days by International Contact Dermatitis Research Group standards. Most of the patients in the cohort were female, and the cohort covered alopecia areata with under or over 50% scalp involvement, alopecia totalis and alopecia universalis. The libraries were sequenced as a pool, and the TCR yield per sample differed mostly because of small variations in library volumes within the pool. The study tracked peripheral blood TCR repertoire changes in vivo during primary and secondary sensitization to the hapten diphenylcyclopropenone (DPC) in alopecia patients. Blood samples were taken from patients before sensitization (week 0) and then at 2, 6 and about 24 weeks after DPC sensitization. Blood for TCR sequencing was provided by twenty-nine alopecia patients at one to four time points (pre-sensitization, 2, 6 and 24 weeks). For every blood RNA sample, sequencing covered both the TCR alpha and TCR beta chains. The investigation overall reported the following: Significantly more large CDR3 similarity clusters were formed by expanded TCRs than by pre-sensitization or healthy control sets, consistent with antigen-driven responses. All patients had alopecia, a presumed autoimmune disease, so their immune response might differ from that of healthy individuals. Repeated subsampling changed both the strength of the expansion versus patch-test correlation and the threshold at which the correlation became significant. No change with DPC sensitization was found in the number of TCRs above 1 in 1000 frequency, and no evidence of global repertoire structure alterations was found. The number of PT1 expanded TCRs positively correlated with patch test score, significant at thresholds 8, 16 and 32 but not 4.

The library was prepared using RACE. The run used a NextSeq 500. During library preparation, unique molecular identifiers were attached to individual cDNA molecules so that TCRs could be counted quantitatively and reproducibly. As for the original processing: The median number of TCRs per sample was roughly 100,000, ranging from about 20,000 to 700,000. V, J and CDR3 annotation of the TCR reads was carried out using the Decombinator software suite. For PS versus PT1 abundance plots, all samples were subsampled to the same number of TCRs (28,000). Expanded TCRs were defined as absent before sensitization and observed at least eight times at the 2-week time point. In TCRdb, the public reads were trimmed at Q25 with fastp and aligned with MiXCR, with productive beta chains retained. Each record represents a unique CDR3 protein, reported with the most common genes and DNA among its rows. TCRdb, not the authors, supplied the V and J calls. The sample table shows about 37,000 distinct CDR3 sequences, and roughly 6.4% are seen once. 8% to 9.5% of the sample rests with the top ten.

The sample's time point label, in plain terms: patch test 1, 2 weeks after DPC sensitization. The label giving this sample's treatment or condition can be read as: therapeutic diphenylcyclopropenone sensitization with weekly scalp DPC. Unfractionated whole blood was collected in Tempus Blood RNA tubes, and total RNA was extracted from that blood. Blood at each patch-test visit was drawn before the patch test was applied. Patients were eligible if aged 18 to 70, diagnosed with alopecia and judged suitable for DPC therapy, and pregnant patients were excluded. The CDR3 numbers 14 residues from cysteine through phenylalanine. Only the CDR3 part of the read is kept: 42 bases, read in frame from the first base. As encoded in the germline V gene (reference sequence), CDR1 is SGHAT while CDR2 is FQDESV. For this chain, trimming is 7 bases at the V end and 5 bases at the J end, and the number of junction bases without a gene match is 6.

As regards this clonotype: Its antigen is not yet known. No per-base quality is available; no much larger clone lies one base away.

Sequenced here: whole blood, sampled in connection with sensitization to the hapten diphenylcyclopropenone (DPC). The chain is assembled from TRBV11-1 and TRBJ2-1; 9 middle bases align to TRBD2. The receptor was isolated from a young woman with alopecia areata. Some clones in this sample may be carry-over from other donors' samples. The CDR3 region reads CASTSQRGDNEQFF. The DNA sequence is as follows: TGTGCCAGCACCTCCCAGCGGGGGGACAATGAGCAGTTCTTC.